Below are 22 T cell receptor beta chains sequenced from a single sample in a study of cytotoxic CD8 clonotypes in ibrutinib-treated CLL (dated by TCRdb to the early 2020s). Sample time point, as interpreted from the label and publication: approximately twelve months on ibrutinib. The receptor library was made with the immunoSEQ multiplex PCR assay. TCRdb limited this immuneACCESS table to in-frame rearrangements with V and J called. A share of clones is missing; checked studies link under half to unresolved V genes, and the rest is unexplained. The sample table records about 80,000 clones; 75% to 85% of these occur just once. The top ten clones comprise about 4.4% of the sample. Source: PBMCs, taken after 12 months of ibrutinib treatment. The receptor set was obtained from a human donor with chronic lymphocytic leukemia.

The genes are TRBV30 and TRBJ2-1; possibly TRBD1 for D (6 bases). The CDR3 is 15 residues long. V was shortened by 0 bases and J by 9 bases, with 18 bases between the two germline ends. Germline V gene lookup returns CDR1 GTSNPN and CDR2 SVGIG (reference sequence). The CDR3 bases are TGTGCCTGGAGTGTTCTCCTACAGGGTTGGGGTGAGCAGTTCTTC. Residues: CAWSVLLQGWGEQFF.

This chain uses TRBV6-5 with TRBJ2-5, with no clear D. Trimming cost V 6 bases and J 4 bases, with 12 bases left between them. The germline V gene encodes CDR1 MNHEY and CDR2 SVGAGI. This CDR3 is built from 13 residues. The CDR3 DNA reads as TGTGCCAGCAGCTACGAGTTGGGAGAGACCCAGTACTTC. Its translation is CASSYELGETQYF.

This clone appeared a single time. J is TRBJ1-1 and V is TRBV28; D may be TRBD1 (5 bases). Trimming shortened V by 2 bases and J by 1 base, and 11 bases separated the two germline ends. Germline loops: CDR1 MDHEN, CDR2 SYDVKM. The CDR3 length is 15 residues. CDR3 amino acids: CASSLGRAGNTEAFF. The CDR3 bases are TGTGCCAGCAGTTTAGGCAGGGCGGGGAACACTGAAGCTTTCTTT.

This clone was observed a single time. The rearrangement uses TRBV6-1 and TRBJ2-7, with a weak D call TRBD1 (6 bases). Trimming removed 4 bases from V and 5 bases from J, with 9 bases in between. Germline lookup yields CDR1 MNHNS and CDR2 SASEGT. The CDR3 runs to 12 residues. The CDR3 region is CASSGQAHEQYF. CDR3 nucleotides: TGTGCCAGCAGTGGACAGGCCCACGAGCAGTACTTC.

The chain recombines TRBV7-3 with TRBJ2-1, with D possibly matching TRBD2 (6 bases). Trimming took off 5 bases at V and 9 bases at J, with 20 bases between the two ends. This CDR3 comprises 15 residues. Germline CDR1 SGHTA, CDR2 FQGTGA. This CDR3 reads CASSPLGGAGGEQFF. In DNA, the CDR3 is TGTGCCAGCAGCCCACTCGGCGGGGCCGGGGGTGAGCAGTTCTTC.

This clone was seen only once. The chain carries TRBV6-1 and TRBJ2-3; 10 positions agree with TRBD2. CDR3 length: 13 residues. Germline V lookup: CDR1 MNHNS, CDR2 SASEGT. With V trimmed by 10 bases and J by 6 bases, 7 bases remained unmatched. In nucleotides, the CDR3 is TGTGCCACAAAGCGGGGGGGCCCGGATACGCAGTATTTT. Its protein is CATKRGGPDTQYF.

The chain has TRBV10-3 and TRBJ1-3; D gene ambiguous. V shed 6 bases and J shed 2 bases, with 14 bases lying between them. Germline CDR1 ENHRY, CDR2 SYGVKD. This CDR3 is built from 15 residues. The chain's CDR3 is CAIRPTDSPGNTIYF. The CDR3, as DNA: TGTGCCATCAGACCGACGGATAGCCCTGGAAACACCATATATTTT.

There are many counts of this clone. This sequence joins TRBV11-2 and TRBJ1-4; 7 nucleotides align to TRBD1. CDR3 length: 15 amino acids. J lost 5 bases, V lost 5 bases, and 8 bases had no gene match. Germline lookup yields CDR1 SGHAT and CDR2 FQNNGV. As DNA, the CDR3 is TGTGCCAGCAGCGCACAGACAGGGAAGAATGAAAAACTGTTTTTT. Translating gives CASSAQTGKNEKLFF. Drawing the rest from reference TRBV11-2 and TRBJ1-4, the complete variable domain is EAGVAQSPRYKIIEKRQSVAFWCNPISGHATLYWYQQILGQGPKLLIQFQNNGVVDDSQLPKDRFSAERLKGVDSTLKIQPAKLEDSAVYLCASSAQTGKNEKLFFGSGTQLSVL.

This clone occurred a few times. The genes are TRBV19 and TRBJ2-3, with 10 bases fitting TRBD1. Germline loops: CDR1 LNHDA, CDR2 SQIVND (reference sequence). The CDR3 is made up of 13 amino acids. V shed 10 bases, J shed 2 bases, and the junction held 3 bases outside the gene matches. In nucleotides, the CDR3 is TGTGCCACCGGGACAGGGGACACAGATACGCAGTATTTT. Its translation: CATGTGDTDTQYF.

A single count supports this clone. As DNA, the CDR3 is TGTGCCATCAGTGTGGGGGGGGCCGGACTCATGAACACTGAAGCTTTCTTT. Its protein is CAISVGGAGLMNTEAFF. The chain combines TRBV10-3 with TRBJ1-1; D might be TRBD1 (6 bases). Germline values: CDR1 ENHRY, CDR2 SYGVKD. Trimming cost V 4 bases and J 0 bases, with 18 bases left between them. This CDR3 region has 17 residues.

This CDR3 reads CASTPGDPTPYEQYF. For the CDR3, the DNA is TGTGCCAGCACCCCGGGGGACCCCACGCCCTACGAGCAGTACTTC. This chain links TRBV7-9 with TRBJ2-7; maybe TRBD2 (6 bases). The CDR3 runs 15 residues. Per the germline V gene, CDR1 is SEHNR and CDR2 is FQNEAQ (reference sequence). Trimming shortened V by 7 bases and J by 2 bases, and 18 bases separated the two germline ends.

The chain uses TRBV28 and TRBJ1-1; D perhaps matches TRBD1 (6 bases). Trimming cost V 6 bases and J 0 bases, with 14 bases left between them. CDR3 length equals 15 residues. Germline values: CDR1 MDHEN, CDR2 SYDVKM. DNA of the CDR3: TGTGCCAGCAGCTGGGGGGGGCAGCTGAACACTGAAGCTTTCTTT. Its protein product is CASSWGGQLNTEAFF.

A single count supports this clone. The chain has TRBV7-3 and TRBJ1-1; 7 bases are a match to TRBD1. This CDR3 is built from 16 residues. J was trimmed by 4 bases and V by 5 bases; bases with no gene match: 13. Per germline, CDR1 SGHTA and CDR2 FQGTGA. CDR3 sequence reads: CASSPQGGGLITEAFF. The CDR3 DNA reads TGTGCCAGCAGCCCCCAGGGGGGGGGCCTTATCACTGAAGCTTTCTTT.

The chain recombines TRBV4-3 with TRBJ2-3; D is perhaps TRBD2 (7 bases). The V and J ends lost 0 bases and 1 base respectively, with 14 bases between them. The CDR3 is 17 residues long. CDR1 is LGHNA and CDR2 is YSLEER in the germline V gene. The CDR3 protein is CASSQDRQGGGTDTQYF. CDR3 nucleotide sequence: TGCGCCAGCAGCCAAGATAGGCAAGGGGGGGGCACAGATACGCAGTATTTT.

The chain joins TRBV6-5 to TRBJ1-2; D gene uncertain. Germline values: CDR1 MNHEY, CDR2 SVGAGI. The CDR3 consists of 15 residues. V shed 2 bases and J shed 8 bases, with 18 bases lying between them. This CDR3 reads CASSYGSAGGGGYTF. DNA for the CDR3: TGTGCCAGCAGTTACGGGTCGGCGGGCGGCGGGGGCTACACCTTC.

Notes on this clone: Other nucleotide sequences from this sample produce the same CDR3. The chain joins TRBV6-5 to TRBJ2-5, with D hard to call. CDR3 length: 11 amino acids. From germline, CDR1 is MNHEY and CDR2 SVGAGI. Trimming shortened V by 2 bases and J by 5 bases, and 3 bases separated the two germline ends. CDR3 residues: CASSYGETQYF. The CDR3 nucleotides are TGTGCCAGCAGTTACGGGGAGACCCAGTACTTC.

This clone has only a few counts. The rearrangement links TRBV2 to TRBJ1-1; D possibly corresponds to TRBD1 (5 bases). The CDR3 is 15 residues long. The V gene lost 4 bases and the J gene lost 0 bases, with 12 bases spanning the gap. Germline V CDR1 and CDR2: SNHLY, FYNNEI. CDR3 protein: CASSGVLGVNTEAFF. CDR3 bases: TGTGCCAGCAGTGGAGTTCTAGGGGTGAACACTGAAGCTTTCTTT.

This chain joins TRBV19 and TRBJ1-2; D unresolved. This CDR3 region has 15 residues. Deletions cut 1 base from V and 1 base from J, with 10 bases between. Germline V CDR1 and CDR2: LNHDA, SQIVND (reference sequence). The CDR3 DNA reads as TGTGCCAGTAGTATAGCCATCCTCCGTAACTATGGCTACACCTTC. It codes for CASSIAILRNYGYTF.

J is TRBJ2-5 and V is TRBV9, with D unresolved. The CDR3 totals 15 residues. Deletions cut 0 bases from V and 5 bases from J, with 14 bases between. The germline gives CDR1 SGDLS, CDR2 YYNGEE. This CDR3 is CASSVAPRTFETQYF. In DNA form, the CDR3 reads TGTGCCAGCAGCGTAGCCCCCAGGACGTTCGAGACCCAGTACTTC.

V gene TRBV19 combines with J gene TRBJ1-5; 7 nucleotides agree with TRBD1. The J segment lost 0 bases and the V segment lost 7 bases, leaving 12 bases of the junction unmatched. CDR1 and CDR2 (germline): LNHDA, SQIVND (reference sequence). This CDR3 comprises 17 residues. The CDR3 bases are TGTGCCAGTATTGCGGCCGGGACAGACTTTAGCAATCAGCCCCAGCATTTT. Its protein product is CASIAAGTDFSNQPQHF.

The sample holds a few counts of this clone. The chain employs TRBV25-1 and TRBJ2-7; no clear D. The germline CDR1 and CDR2 sequences are MGHDK and SYGVNS. With 4 bases removed from V and 5 bases from J, the gap between germline ends came to 6 bases. This CDR3 is 11 amino acids long. CDR3 loop: CASSARDEQYF. The CDR3 region has the DNA TGTGCCAGCAGTGCCCGGGACGAGCAGTACTTC.

This clone was recorded only once. The V and J genes are TRBV18 and TRBJ1-3, with a possible D match to TRBD1 (6 bases). This CDR3 is 16 amino acids long. Germline V gene data show CDR1 as KGHSH and CDR2 as LQKENI. Trimming removed 3 bases from V and 0 bases from J, with 12 bases in between. The CDR3 coding sequence is TGTGCCAGCTCACCCCTCGGGGGCGACTCTGGAAACACCATATATTTT. It yields the protein CASSPLGGDSGNTIYF.